This entry lists 19 T cell receptor beta chains sequenced from one sample in a study of identical twins. A single record per CDR3 protein comes from TCRdb applying MiXCR to the 5' RACE reads. The table has roughly 700,000 distinct CDR3 sequences, about 9.4% seen once. These data are also associated with another study on yellow fever vaccine responses in identical twins.

The sequencing input was PBMCs. These receptors all come from a woman aged 18-29 years in good health.

This clonotype was seen ten or more times. The rearrangement links TRBV6-1 to TRBJ2-7; D perhaps matches TRBD2 (5 bases). V lost 3 bases to trimming and J lost 2 bases, with 17 bases between them. Germline assignment: CDR1 MNHNS and CDR2 SASEGT. The CDR3 totals 16 residues. The CDR3 reads CASSDVGGPMPYEQYF. DNA for the CDR3: TGTGCCAGCAGTGATGTAGGAGGTCCGATGCCCTACGAGCAGTACTTC.

V and J are TRBV7-9 and TRBJ2-7; the D gene is possibly TRBD1 (6 bases). CDR3 length: 15 residues. CDR1 and CDR2 (germline): SEHNR, FQNEAQ (reference sequence). The germline V and J ends were trimmed by 5 bases and 7 bases, with 21 bases remaining between them. The CDR3 loop is CASSPRGTSSLEQYF. CDR3 nucleotide sequence: TGTGCCAGCAGCCCTAGGGGGACGTCCTCCTTAGAGCAGTACTTC. The variable domain in full, with the rest retrieved from reference TRBV7-9 and TRBJ2-7, is DTGVSQNPRHKITKRGQNVTFRCDPISEHNRLYWYRQTLGQGPEFLTYFQNEAQLEKSRLLSDRFSAERPKGSFSTLEIQRTEQGDSAMYLCASSPRGTSSLEQYFGPGTRLTVT.

This clonotype was recorded many times. This chain joins TRBV20-1 and TRBJ1-2; D is unresolved. The CDR3 extends over 12 amino acids. The V gene's germline CDR1 is DFQATT and CDR2 SNEGSKA (reference sequence). The V gene lost 3 bases and the J gene lost 3 bases, with 8 bases spanning the gap. The CDR3, as DNA: TGCAGTGCTAGTACCCGGGACTATGGCTACACCTTC. Translating it yields CSASTRDYGYTF.

This clonotype was counted between two and nine times. The chain recombines TRBV5-6 with TRBJ2-7; 7 bases agree with TRBD2. The CDR3 is 14 amino acids. Germline lookup yields CDR1 SGHDT and CDR2 YYEEEE. Trimming cost V 8 bases and J 6 bases; bases outside gene matches: 14. In nucleotides, the CDR3 is TGTGCCAGTCATCCGGGGAGGGTTACGAGCGAGCAGTACTTC. Translation gives CASHPGRVTSEQYF.

Ten or more counts support this clonotype. The chain recombines TRBV5-1 with TRBJ1-2; unclear D gene. V was clipped by 0 bases and J by 8 bases, with 8 bases between them. Germline-derived CDR1 and CDR2 are SGHRS and YFSETQ. The CDR3 loop spans 12 amino acids. CDR3 nucleotides: TGCGCCAGCAGCTTGGAAGGGTTCGGCTACACCTTC. Encoded protein: CASSLEGFGYTF. The full variable domain, in which reference TRBV5-1 and TRBJ1-2 provide the parts outside the CDR3, is KAGVTQTPRYLIKTRGQQVTLSCSPISGHRSVSWYQQTPGQGLQFLFEYFSETQRNKGNFPGRFSGRQFSNSRSEMNVSTLELGDSALYLCASSLEGFGYTFGSGTRLTVV.

This clonotype was observed at least ten times. The chain employs TRBV5-1 and TRBJ2-2; possibly TRBD1 for D (6 bases). The germline V and J ends were trimmed by 1 base and 3 bases, with 10 bases remaining between them. The CDR3 extends over 15 amino acids. Looked up from germline, CDR1 is SGHRS and CDR2 is YFSETQ. DNA of the CDR3: TGCGCCAGCAGCTTGCCTACAGGGTACACCGGGGAGCTGTTTTTT. Its protein is CASSLPTGYTGELFF. Based on the CDR3 plus reference TRBV5-1 and TRBJ2-2, the full variable domain is KAGVTQTPRYLIKTRGQQVTLSCSPISGHRSVSWYQQTPGQGLQFLFEYFSETQRNKGNFPGRFSGRQFSNSRSEMNVSTLELGDSALYLCASSLPTGYTGELFFGEGSRLTVL.

This chain uses TRBV21-1 with TRBJ1-5; no check of the table's D call, TRBD1, against the DNA was made. TRBV21-1 is a recognized pseudogene. This CDR3 has 15 residues. The CDR3 sequence is CASSKTGSSNQPQHF. The CDR3 bases are TGTGCCAGCAGCAAAACAGGGAGTAGCAATCAGCCCCAGCATTTT.

This chain joins TRBV4-2 and TRBJ2-7; TRBD2 matches 15 bases. Trimming at V came to 4 bases and at J to 2 bases, leaving 3 bases not matched to a gene. The germline V gene encodes CDR1 LGHNA and CDR2 YNFKEQ. The CDR3 contains 16 residues. The DNA of the CDR3 is TGTGCCAGCAGCCGGACTAGCGGGGGGGTCCCCTACGAGCAGTACTTC. Translation: CASSRTSGGVPYEQYF.

The rearrangement joins TRBV11-2 to TRBJ1-2; possibly TRBD1 for D (6 bases). The CDR3 has 17 residues. The germline V gene encodes CDR1 SGHAT and CDR2 FQNNGV. V was shortened by 2 bases and J by 1 base, with 17 bases between the two germline ends. The chain's CDR3 is CASSLPGRGDNNYGYTF. DNA for the CDR3: TGTGCCAGCAGCTTACCCGGCAGGGGCGATAATAACTATGGCTACACCTTC.

The chain combines TRBV7-9 with TRBJ2-7, with 10 bases aligning to TRBD1. Germline V lookup: CDR1 SEHNR, CDR2 FQNEAQ (reference sequence). The CDR3 totals 15 residues. J lost 3 bases, V lost 1 base, and 3 bases had no gene match. The CDR3 nucleotides read TGTGCCAGCAGCTTAGTCGGGGACAGGGGCTACGAGCAGTACTTC. It encodes CASSLVGDRGYEQYF.

This clonotype has a count of ten or more. CDR3 in DNA: TGTGCCAGCAGCTCGACCGGGACACTGCAAGAGACCCAGTACTTC. Translating it yields CASSSTGTLQETQYF. The chain is built from TRBV11-2 and TRBJ2-5, with D perhaps TRBD1 (6 bases). Germline lookup yields CDR1 SGHAT and CDR2 FQNNGV. The CDR3 spans 15 residues. The V end lost 4 bases, the J end lost 2 bases, and 14 bases lay between the germline ends.

This clonotype was seen a handful of times. The chain is built from TRBV9 and TRBJ1-1; D is unclear. The CDR3 totals 13 residues. Germline-derived CDR1 and CDR2 are SGDLS and YYNGEE. V gave up 0 bases and J gave up 3 bases, with 6 bases separating them. The CDR3 loop is CASSVAPYTEAFF. The DNA of the CDR3 is TGTGCCAGCAGCGTAGCGCCTTACACTGAAGCTTTCTTT.

The chain couples TRBV7-2 to TRBJ1-1; tentatively, D is TRBD1 (6 bases). The CDR3 has 16 residues. Germline V CDR1 and CDR2: SGHTA, FQGNSA. Between the trimmed V and J ends, which lost 6 bases and 0 bases, there was a span of 17 bases. This chain's CDR3 is CASSQRTARMNTEAFF. Written as DNA, the CDR3 is TGTGCCAGCAGTCAAAGGACAGCGCGAATGAACACTGAAGCTTTCTTT.

The gene calls are TRBV9 and TRBJ2-3; D uncertain. Germline CDR1 is SGDLS and CDR2 is YYNGEE. V was trimmed by 0 bases and J by 0 bases, leaving 11 bases between them. The CDR3 length is 16 residues. DNA of the CDR3: TGTGCCAGCAGCGTAGATTCACGGCCTAGCACAGATACGCAGTATTTT. Translation: CASSVDSRPSTDTQYF.

This clonotype appeared many times. The chain joins TRBV6-4 to TRBJ2-1, with TRBD2 identical over 9 bases. Germline V gene sequence: CDR1 MRHNA, CDR2 SNTAGT. Trimming removed 4 bases from V and 5 bases from J; junction bases left unmatched: 6. The CDR3 is 15 residues long. The CDR3 loop is CASSGSAGGNNEQFF. The CDR3 DNA follows: TGTGCCAGCAGTGGTTCTGCGGGAGGGAACAATGAGCAGTTCTTC.

The chain uses TRBV5-4 and TRBJ2-1; D gene uncertain. Germline V CDR1 and CDR2: SGHNT, YYREEE (reference sequence). This CDR3 spans 13 amino acids. The V gene lost 7 bases and the J gene lost 6 bases, with 14 bases spanning the gap. CDR3 residues: CASRVLGGNEQFF. Written as DNA, the CDR3 is TGTGCCAGCCGAGTGTTGGGCGGCAATGAGCAGTTCTTC.

The rearrangement uses TRBV2 and TRBJ2-1; D is unclear. The V and J ends lost 7 bases and 12 bases respectively, with 19 bases between them. Per germline, CDR1 SNHLY and CDR2 FYNNEI. The CDR3 has 13 residues. CDR3 DNA: TGTGCCAGCACCATACTGGGTCGCTTTGCGCAGTTCTTC. Translated: CASTILGRFAQFF.

The V gene is TRBV5-1, the J gene TRBJ2-5; unclear D gene. Trimming removed 3 bases from V and 2 bases from J, with 11 bases in between. Germline values: CDR1 SGHRS, CDR2 YFSETQ. The CDR3 has 14 residues. This CDR3 reads CASSSGRVQETQYF. The DNA of the CDR3 is TGCGCCAGCAGCTCAGGACGGGTTCAAGAGACCCAGTACTTC. Full variable domain (remainder filled in from reference TRBV5-1 and TRBJ2-5): KAGVTQTPRYLIKTRGQQVTLSCSPISGHRSVSWYQQTPGQGLQFLFEYFSETQRNKGNFPGRFSGRQFSNSRSEMNVSTLELGDSALYLCASSSGRVQETQYFGPGTRLLVL.

The sample holds many counts of this clonotype. This sequence joins TRBV4-1 and TRBJ2-1; D gene ambiguous. V lost 2 bases, J lost 6 bases, and 14 bases lay in between. Looked up from germline, CDR1 is MGHRA and CDR2 is YSYEKL. This CDR3 is 15 amino acids long. CDR3 region: CASSQLKTWINEQFF. DNA of the CDR3: TGCGCCAGCAGCCAATTAAAGACTTGGATCAATGAGCAGTTCTTC.